The 16 T cell receptor beta chains reported below all come from one sample, sequenced in a study of chemoradiotherapy in HPV16-positive cancers. Produced via immunoSEQ multiplex PCR; TCRdb's table is partial and in-frame only. Counted here are some 16,000 clones, approximately 80% occurring once; the ten biggest clones make up more than 9.5%. This material was collected from a patient who underwent chemoradiotherapy. The receptor source for this set is a human donor with HPV-associated anogenital cancer.

V and J are TRBV25-1 and TRBJ2-4; D may be TRBD2 (6 bases). The CDR3 is 14 residues long. Trimming cost V 3 bases and J 2 bases, with 8 bases left between them. Looked up from germline, CDR1 is MGHDK and CDR2 is SYGVNS. This chain's CDR3 is CASSDRGSKNIQYF. Written as DNA, the CDR3 is TGTGCCAGCAGTGATCGGGGGTCCAAAAACATTCAGTACTTC.

This chain connects TRBV9 to TRBJ1-6, with no clear D. CDR3 length: 17 residues. Germline V gene lookup returns CDR1 SGDLS and CDR2 YYNGEE. Trimming removed 4 bases from V and 4 bases from J, with 18 bases in between. CDR3 in amino acids: CASSPTPRNPYNSPLHF. Written as DNA, the CDR3 is TGTGCCAGCAGCCCAACCCCAAGGAACCCTTATAATTCACCCCTCCACTTT.

The chain has TRBV6-1 and TRBJ1-5; the match to TRBD1 covers 7 bases. The junction had 5 bases not matched to a gene; V was cut back by 2 bases and J by 4 bases. This CDR3 spans 15 amino acids. CDR1 and CDR2 (germline): MNHNS, SASEGT. This CDR3 reads CASSERGRENQPQHF. The CDR3 nucleotides are TGTGCCAGCAGTGAAAGGGGGCGGGAAAATCAGCCCCAGCATTTT.

The chain carries TRBV11-2 and TRBJ1-1; a weak D match, TRBD1 (5 bases). With 1 base removed from V and 6 bases from J, the gap between germline ends came to 12 bases. The V gene's germline CDR1 is SGHAT and CDR2 FQNNGV. The CDR3 is 14 amino acids. CDR3 sequence (DNA): TGTGCCAGCAGCTTAGTGGCAGGGAGCGCTGAAGCTTTCTTT. Translated, it gives CASSLVAGSAEAFF.

This chain connects TRBV7-2 to TRBJ2-7; D might be TRBD2 (6 bases). The V gene lost 1 base and the J gene lost 4 bases, with 14 bases spanning the gap. The germline gives CDR1 SGHTA, CDR2 FQGNSA. CDR3 length: 15 amino acids. The CDR3 DNA is TGTGCCAGCAGCTTAGAGGCGGGGATGACGTACGAGCAGTACTTC. It is translated as CASSLEAGMTYEQYF.

This clone showed up just once. The rearrangement links TRBV15 to TRBJ2-6; 10 nucleotides line up with TRBD1. J gave up 2 bases and V 4 bases, and 8 bases lay outside the gene matches. The CDR3 extends over 18 amino acids. Germline V lookup: CDR1 LNHNV, CDR2 YYDKDF (reference sequence). CDR3 nucleotide sequence: TGTGCCACCAGCACCCGGGACAGGGGATCGGCTGGGGCCAACGTCCTGACTTTC. Protein sequence: CATSTRDRGSAGANVLTF.

The rearrangement uses TRBV2 and TRBJ1-3; D gene unclear. Germline CDR1 is SNHLY and CDR2 is FYNNEI. Trimming removed 7 bases from V and 1 base from J, with 11 bases in between. The CDR3 is made up of 14 amino acids. For the CDR3, the DNA is TGTGCCAGCAATTTTCTCGGGTCTGGAAACACCATATATTTT. It specifies CASNFLGSGNTIYF.

This clone was picked up a small number of times. The J gene is TRBJ1-5, the V gene TRBV5-1, with TRBD1 as a possible D gene (6 bases). Trimming removed 0 bases from V and 6 bases from J, with 13 bases in between. Germline CDR1 is SGHRS and CDR2 is YFSETQ. The CDR3 has 15 residues. The CDR3 loop reads CASSLVPGEAQPQHF. Here the CDR3 DNA reads TGCGCCAGCAGCTTGGTGCCAGGGGAGGCTCAGCCCCAGCATTTT.

The rearrangement uses TRBV29-1 and TRBJ2-7; D is unclear. V lost 3 bases to trimming and J lost 3 bases, with 9 bases between them. The CDR3 has 12 amino acids. Germline V gene data show CDR1 as SQVTM and CDR2 as ANQGSEA. CDR3 sequence reads: CSVDGRNYEQYF. The CDR3 DNA reads TGCAGCGTTGATGGCCGTAACTACGAGCAGTACTTC.

The chain has TRBV7-2 and TRBJ1-5; D perhaps matches TRBD1 (5 bases). V gave up 0 bases and J gave up 0 bases, with 9 bases separating them. CDR1 and CDR2 from the germline V gene are SGHTA and FQGNSA. This CDR3 region has 16 residues. The CDR3 DNA is TGTGCCAGCAGCTTAGCGACAGTTCCTAGCAATCAGCCCCAGCATTTT. As protein: CASSLATVPSNQPQHF. Using reference TRBV7-2 and TRBJ1-5 for the parts outside the CDR3, the full variable domain is GAGVSQSPSNKVTEKGKDVELRCDPISGHTALYWYRQSLGQGLEFLIYFQGNSAPDKSGLPSDRFSAERTGGSVSTLTIQRTQQEDSAVYLCASSLATVPSNQPQHFGDGTRLSIL.

V and J are TRBV19 and TRBJ2-1; D call uncertain. This CDR3 comprises 14 residues. Germline V gives CDR1 LNHDA, CDR2 SQIVND (reference sequence). V lost 0 bases and J lost 4, with 7 bases in between. The CDR3 nucleotides read TGTGCCAGTAGTATAGATCTAGAGTACAATGAGCAGTTCTTC. This sequence encodes CASSIDLEYNEQFF.

In DNA form, the CDR3 reads TGTGCCAGCAGCGGAACTAGCGGGGCGAACACCGGGGAGCTGTTTTTT. As protein: CASSGTSGANTGELFF. The rearrangement links TRBV5-8 to TRBJ2-2, with 10 bases lining up with TRBD2. CDR1 SGHTS and CDR2 YDEGEE come from the germline V gene. The ends lost 4 bases at V and 0 bases at J; junction bases unmatched: 3. This CDR3 contains 16 residues.

This chain connects TRBV6-1 to TRBJ2-7, with 7 bases that match TRBD1. CDR3 length: 13 residues. With 6 bases clipped from V and 2 bases from J, the junction kept 4 bases outside the gene matches. The V gene's germline CDR1 is MNHNS and CDR2 SASEGT. CDR3 amino acids: CASSQTGTYEQYF. Written as DNA, the CDR3 is TGTGCCAGCAGCCAGACAGGGACCTACGAGCAGTACTTC.

This chain links TRBV5-6 with TRBJ2-1, with D maybe TRBD2 (7 bases). Trimming removed 4 bases at V and 7 bases at J, with 21 bases between. The CDR3 consists of 16 residues. In germline, CDR1 is SGHDT, CDR2 YYEEEE. CDR3 amino acids: CASSNIGAGAENEQFF. In DNA, the CDR3 is TGTGCCAGCAGCAACATCGGGGCGGGGGCGGAAAATGAGCAGTTCTTC.

J is TRBJ2-3 and V is TRBV19, with D maybe TRBD1 (6 bases). The V end was cut by 5 bases, the J end by 3 bases, with 12 bases between. Germline CDR1 and CDR2: LNHDA and SQIVND (reference sequence). The CDR3 length is 14 residues. Here the CDR3 DNA reads TGTGCCAGTAGTTTCGGGACATTTACAGATACGCAGTATTTT. This encodes CASSFGTFTDTQYF.

The V call is TRBV5-1, the J call TRBJ2-7, with 9 bases aligning to TRBD1. The length of the CDR3 is 15 residues. The germline CDR1 and CDR2 sequences are SGHRS and YFSETQ. J gave up 2 bases and V 4 bases, and 7 bases lay outside the gene matches. CDR3: CASSPQGTGPYEQYF. CDR3 DNA: TGCGCCAGCAGCCCGCAAGGGACAGGGCCCTACGAGCAGTACTTC.